This TCR beta chain was sequenced in a study of T-cell memory formation after mild COVID-19. CDR3 size: 14 residues. V lost 4 bases to trimming and J lost 2 bases; unmatched junction nucleotides: 2. Amplification by 5'RACE using constant-segment primers produced TCR alpha and TCR beta cDNA libraries that carried sample barcodes and UMIs. A single record per CDR3 protein comes from TCRdb applying MiXCR to the 5' RACE reads. The sample has around 340,000 distinct CDR3 sequences; under 25% are singletons. The V and J genes are TRBV12-3 or TRBV12-4 and TRBJ2-5, with 9 bases identical to TRBD1. This receptor was identified in an adult woman who had mild COVID-19 (a few samples of this study predate the infection). Cell type and time point are not known. Sequencing input: PBMCs or a T cell subset sorted from them (not recorded which). CDR3 sequence (DNA): TGTGCCAGCAGTTGGGGACAGGGACAAGAGACCCAGTACTTC. Encoded protein: CASSWGQGQETQYF.